The 15 T cell receptor beta chains presented below share a single source sample, sequenced in a study of T cells in Graves' hyperthyroidism and ophthalmopathy. What was amplified from RNA transcripts were TCR beta CDR3 regions. The study used the HTBI primer set for a first-round RT-PCR of the TCR CDR3. One entry per CDR3 protein results from TCRdb running MiXCR on the multiplex PCR reads. The sample yields around 560,000 distinct CDR3 sequences, approximately 15% seen once. The material sequenced was blood. The origin of the receptors is a woman under 30 with Graves' hyperthyroidism.

This clonotype occurred many times. V gene TRBV13 combines with J gene TRBJ2-7; either TRBD1 or TRBD2 may fit D (5 bases each). Trimming removed 5 bases from V and 5 bases from J, with 13 bases in between. This CDR3 comprises 13 residues. The germline CDR1 and CDR2 sequences are PRHDT and FYEKMQ (reference sequence). DNA of the CDR3: TGTGCCAGCAGCCCGCAGGGACGGGACGAGCAGTACTTC. This gives the protein CASSPQGRDEQYF.

This clonotype has a count of ten or more. The CDR3 DNA reads TGTGCCAGCAGTGTTCTTTGGAGCTCCTACAATGAGCAGTTCTTC. Protein: CASSVLWSSYNEQFF. This chain joins TRBV2 and TRBJ2-1; D unresolved. Germline V gene sequence: CDR1 SNHLY, CDR2 FYNNEI. The CDR3 has 15 residues. With 4 bases removed from V and 0 bases from J, the gap between germline ends came to 10 bases.

This clonotype was observed a handful of times. The V and J genes are TRBV5-1 and TRBJ1-1; no reliable D call. This CDR3 is built from 15 residues. The ends were cut back, 3 bases at V and 0 bases at J, with 12 bases in the middle. Germline CDR1 and CDR2: SGHRS and YFSETQ. This CDR3 is CASSWARGMNTEAFF. The DNA for the CDR3 is TGCGCCAGCAGCTGGGCACGTGGGATGAACACTGAAGCTTTCTTT. The variable domain in full, completed from reference TRBV5-1 and TRBJ1-1, reads KAGVTQTPRYLIKTRGQQVTLSCSPISGHRSVSWYQQTPGQGLQFLFEYFSETQRNKGNFPGRFSGRQFSNSRSEMNVSTLELGDSALYLCASSWARGMNTEAFFGQGTRLTVV.

Here the CDR3 reads CASSIDRGVQDTQYF. The DNA for the CDR3 is TGTGCCAGTAGTATTGACAGGGGCGTTCAAGATACGCAGTATTTT. The chain couples TRBV19 to TRBJ2-3; TRBD1 agrees at 8 bases. Germline CDR1 is LNHDA and CDR2 is SQIVND (reference sequence). This CDR3 comprises 15 residues. Germline trimming cut 3 bases from V and 5 bases from J; bases unmatched to any gene: 7.

This clonotype was recorded many times. V is TRBV20-1 and J is TRBJ1-4; perhaps TRBD1 as D (5 bases). The CDR3 is 13 residues long. Trimming removed 5 bases at V and 12 bases at J, with 19 bases between. Per the germline V gene, CDR1 is DFQATT and CDR2 is SNEGSKA (reference sequence). The CDR3 nucleotides are TGCAGTGCTCCGGGGGACGGTGTAAAGGAACTGTTTTTT. Residues: CSAPGDGVKELFF.

This clonotype came up many times. This chain connects TRBV20-1 to TRBJ2-3; 8 nucleotides align to TRBD2. The ends lost 6 bases at V and 4 bases at J; junction bases unmatched: 9. The germline gives CDR1 DFQATT, CDR2 SNEGSKA (reference sequence). The length of the CDR3 is 14 residues. CDR3 residues: CSARPGLEADTQYF. In DNA form, the CDR3 reads TGCAGTGCCCGACCGGGACTAGAGGCAGATACGCAGTATTTT.

This chain links TRBV24-1 with TRBJ2-2, with 8 nucleotides matching TRBD2. The length of the CDR3 is 17 residues. Germline-derived CDR1 and CDR2 are KGHDR and SFDVKD. V lost 5 bases, J lost 0 bases, and 7 bases stayed unmatched. The DNA of the CDR3 is TGTGCCACCAGTGGTCCGACGGGACTAGCGAACACCGGGGAGCTGTTTTTT. Translation: CATSGPTGLANTGELFF.

V usage is TRBV7-2 and J usage is TRBJ2-7, with D possibly TRBD2 on 6 matching bases. Germline V gives CDR1 SGHTA, CDR2 FQGNSA. This CDR3 has 15 amino acids. V was clipped by 5 bases and J by 6 bases, with 20 bases between them. The CDR3 DNA sequence: TGTGCCAGCAGCCGGCCGGGAGATCTCCTTTTCGAGCAGTACTTC. Translated, it gives CASSRPGDLLFEQYF.

This clonotype was found many times. V is TRBV20-1 and J is TRBJ2-7, with D hard to call. This CDR3 comprises 14 residues. Trimming took 1 base from V and 2 from J, leaving 12 bases between them. Germline CDR1 DFQATT, CDR2 SNEGSKA (reference sequence). CDR3 residues: CSARVVATAYEQYF. DNA for the CDR3: TGCAGTGCTAGAGTGGTGGCCACCGCCTACGAGCAGTACTTC.

This clonotype occurred a few times. This chain links TRBV7-9 with TRBJ2-4; TRBD1 matches 10 bases. The CDR3 is 16 residues long. Germline values: CDR1 SEHNR, CDR2 FQNEAQ (reference sequence). With 5 bases clipped from V and 4 bases from J, the junction kept 8 bases outside the gene matches. DNA of the CDR3: TGTGCCAGCAGCCCAAGCCCGGGACAGGGGAAAAACATTCAGTACTTC. Its protein is CASSPSPGQGKNIQYF.

A few counts support this clonotype. The chain joins TRBV20-1 to TRBJ2-4; perhaps D is TRBD1 or TRBD2 (6 bases each). CDR3 size: 11 residues. CDR1 and CDR2 (germline): DFQATT, SNEGSKA (reference sequence). The CDR3 DNA follows: TGCATTGCGGGACAAAAAAACATTCAGTACTTC. This codes for CIAGQKNIQYF.

V is TRBV6-1 and J is TRBJ2-7, with 7 nucleotides matching TRBD2. V gave up 2 bases and J gave up 3 bases; unmatched junction bases: 7. CDR1 and CDR2 (germline): MNHNS, SASEGT. The CDR3 length is 15 residues. The DNA for the CDR3 is TGTGCCAGCAGTGAAAGTGCGGGAGAGCTCTACGAGCAGTACTTC. It codes for CASSESAGELYEQYF.

This clonotype occurred a few times. The genes are TRBV6-1 and TRBJ1-5; D possibly corresponds to TRBD1 (6 bases). CDR3 size: 17 residues. V lost 1 base to trimming and J lost 3 bases, with 16 bases between them. Germline loops: CDR1 MNHNS, CDR2 SASEGT. Here the CDR3 DNA reads TGTGCCAGCAGTGAAGTAGTAGGTCAGGGGCCCAATCAGCCCCAGCATTTT. Translating it yields CASSEVVGQGPNQPQHF.

V gene TRBV19 combines with J gene TRBJ1-1; possibly TRBD1 for D (6 bases). Trimming stripped 1 base from V and 6 bases from J, with 18 bases between. Per germline, CDR1 LNHDA and CDR2 SQIVND (reference sequence). CDR3 length equals 16 residues. The CDR3: CASSIGSPRGRAEAFF. CDR3 sequence (DNA): TGTGCCAGTAGTATAGGAAGCCCCCGGGGGCGCGCTGAAGCTTTCTTT. Supplemented by reference TRBV19 and TRBJ1-1, the full variable domain reads DGGITQSPKYLFRKEGQNVTLSCEQNLNHDAMYWYRQDPGQGLRLIYYSQIVNDFQKGDIAEGYSVSREKKESFPLTVTSAQKNPTAFYLCASSIGSPRGRAEAFFGQGTRLTVV.

This clonotype was found many times. This chain uses TRBV28 with TRBJ2-4; 7 positions agree with TRBD1. The CDR3 consists of 14 residues. Germline CDR1 reads MDHEN; CDR2 reads SYDVKM. The V and J ends lost 2 bases and 8 bases, in that order; junction bases with no gene match: 6. The CDR3 loop reads CASSLTDRVYIQYF. As DNA, the CDR3 is TGTGCCAGCAGTTTAACAGACAGGGTTTACATTCAGTACTTC.